This T cell receptor beta chain emerged from a study of shared clonotypes between healthy human individuals (dated by TCRdb to the early 2020s). Looking at the study overall: The cohort included three men and a couple of women between 18 and 49 years of age. Per donor, three plates each were used for CD4 naive and CD4 memory, two for CD8 naive, and one for CD8 memory. The study deeply sequenced blood TCR repertoires of several healthy adults to estimate repertoire size and the extent of clonotype sharing between individuals. Libraries were prepared and TCR repertoires were sequenced by different laboratories using diverse techniques, in order to increase sequencing depth and limit assay-specific biases. Between about 0.8 and 9.5 billion PBMCs per donor were obtained by leukapheresis. Overall results and qualifications from the work: Higher generation probabilities were observed for clonotypes shared by all four sorted-subset donors than for non-shared clonotypes. Naive subsets generally had larger estimated clonotype richness than memory subsets. Rarefaction of sorted-subset datasets indicated incomplete sequencing despite the large sequencing depth. Pairwise subsampling led to the expectation that sequencing depth would affect the degree of clonotype sharing among donors. Sharing across a few donors was observed for around 5% of naive CD4, under 4% of naive CD8, 2% to 2.5% of memory CD4, and roughly 0.4% of memory CD8 clonotypes. Only blood was sampled, and tissue TCR repertoires likely differ from those in blood. The genetic and exposure-history diversity represented was limited by the small number of donors.

TCR CDR3 regions were amplified from genomic DNA by multiplex PCR using the deep immunoSEQ assay. Genomic DNA extracted from each cell subset was distributed evenly over all wells of several immunoSEQ 96-well plates, and each plate served as one replicate. For sorted subsets, each replicate PCR was loaded with roughly 0.2 ug genomic DNA, equivalent to some 27,000 T cell genomes. Purified libraries were measured with a Qubit 3.0 fluorometer, size-checked on a Bioanalyzer 2100, and measured again with the KAPA Library Quantification kit. A separate single-read 150-cycle Illumina NextSeq 550 flow cell was used to sequence each immunoSEQ 96-well plate. The paper's data handling went like this. Because the immunoSEQ output held only junctional sequences and lacked quality scores, the filtering could not match the filtering applied to full-length reads. To assign V/J genes and CDR3, sequences were annotated using PyIR, a Python wrapper for IgBLAST v1.9, with IMGT germline references. Reads with weak V/J assignments (E-value above 1e-6), missing CDR3, stop codons, out-of-frame junctions, or ambiguous translated residues were removed. V3J clonotypes were defined by identical inferred V gene, J gene, and CDR3 amino acid sequence. The percentage overlap between two repertoires was calculated by dividing the number of shared unique clonotypes by the size of the smaller repertoire. Repertoire richness was assessed with RTK rarefaction, the Chao1 estimator, and Recon v2.1 estimates of unobserved clonotypes. For all TCRbeta clonotypes obtained by the gDNA method from a handful of donors, generation probabilities were computed with OLGA. TCRdb took over this immuneACCESS table, retaining in-frame rearrangements with V and J assigned. Such tables are incomplete; in checked studies, under half of the missing clones stem from an unresolved V gene, and the remainder is unexplained. V, J and clone size reflect that table, while D and trimming were determined from the DNA. For this sample there are over a million clones; roughly 80% appear just once. The top ten hold 1.4% to 1.5% of the sample.

Measured from the cysteine to the phenylalanine, the CDR3 is 13 residues long. Left in the record is the CDR3 DNA by itself, 39 bases read in frame from the first base. Cut back by 4 bases and 13 bases, the V and J ends lie 17 bases apart. Looking up the germline V gene yields CDR1 WSHSY and CDR2 SAAADI. The sample holds one count of this clone. Its antigen remains unidentified. No base quality values were provided; no much bigger clone lies one nucleotide off. Donors were healthy HIV-negative adults with no recently reported acute infections or vaccinations. Only Caucasian adults living in Nashville, Tennessee, USA were represented among the donors. CD4+ T cells were enriched by magnetic negative selection; naive cells were then positively selected on CD45RA, and the negative fraction formed the memory subset. Blood was collected by leukapheresis, and PBMCs were isolated by Ficoll-Histopaque density gradient centrifugation and then cryopreserved in liquid nitrogen vapor phase. Analytical flow cytometry was used to check the purity and quantity of every magnetically sorted T cell population. From each sorted fraction, genomic DNA was isolated and quantified by UV absorbance on a Nanodrop 2000c.

The sample taken for sequencing was memory CD4+ T cells sorted from blood. This specimen's cell subset or site label, per the study, means: CD45RA-negative fraction. The chain uses TRBV10-2 and TRBJ2-1; the D gene is not confidently resolved. This TCR came from a man aged 18-30 years in good health. CDR3 sequence: CASSGGSPVPQFF. The DNA sequence is TGCGCCAGCAGTGGAGGTAGCCCTGTCCCTCAGTTCTTC.